This T cell receptor (beta chain) is drawn from a study of early T cells in non-severe SARS-CoV-2 infection. A single record per CDR3 protein comes from TCRdb applying MiXCR to the 5' RACE reads. The sample shows approximately 89,000 distinct CDR3 sequences, more than 13% of them seen only once. CDR3 length: 17 residues. In germline, CDR1 is SEHNR, CDR2 FQNEAQ (reference sequence). V trimming: 5 bases; J trimming: 6 bases; junction bases outside the gene matches: 18. V is TRBV7-9 and J is TRBJ2-7; 8 bases are shared with TRBD2. This clonotype was sampled from an adult who was a healthcare worker with PCR-confirmed SARS-CoV-2 infection or an uninfected control (not recorded which). The source material was whole blood. DNA of the CDR3: TGTGCCAGCAGCCTCCTCTTGGTACGGGAGGGCCTTTCCGAGCAGTACTTC. This codes for CASSLLLVREGLSEQYF.